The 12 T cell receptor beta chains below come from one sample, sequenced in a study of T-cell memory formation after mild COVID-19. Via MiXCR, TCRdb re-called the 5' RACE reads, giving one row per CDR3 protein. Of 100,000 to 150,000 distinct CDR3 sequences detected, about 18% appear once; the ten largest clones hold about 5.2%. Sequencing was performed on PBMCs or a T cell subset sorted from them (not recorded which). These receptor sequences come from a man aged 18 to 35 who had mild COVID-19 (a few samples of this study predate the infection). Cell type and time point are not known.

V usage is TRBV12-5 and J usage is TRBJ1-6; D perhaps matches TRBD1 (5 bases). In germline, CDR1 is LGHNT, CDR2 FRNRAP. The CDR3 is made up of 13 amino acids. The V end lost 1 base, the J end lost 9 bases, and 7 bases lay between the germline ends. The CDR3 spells CASGLAGISPLHF. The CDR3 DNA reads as TGTGCTAGTGGTTTGGCAGGGATTTCACCCCTCCACTTT.

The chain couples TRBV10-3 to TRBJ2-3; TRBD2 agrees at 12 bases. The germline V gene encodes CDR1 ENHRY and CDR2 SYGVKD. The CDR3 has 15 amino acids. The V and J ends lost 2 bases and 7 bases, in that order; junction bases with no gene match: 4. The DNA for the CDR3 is TGTGCCATCAGTGAGCCTAGCGGGGGGGCCAATACGCAGTATTTT. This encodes CAISEPSGGANTQYF.

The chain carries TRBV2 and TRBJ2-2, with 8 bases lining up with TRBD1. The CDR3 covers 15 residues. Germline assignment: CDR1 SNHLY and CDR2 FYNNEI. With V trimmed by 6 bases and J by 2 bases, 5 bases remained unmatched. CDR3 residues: CASRGGQANTGELFF. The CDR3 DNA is TGTGCCAGCAGGGGGGGACAGGCCAACACCGGGGAGCTGTTTTTT.

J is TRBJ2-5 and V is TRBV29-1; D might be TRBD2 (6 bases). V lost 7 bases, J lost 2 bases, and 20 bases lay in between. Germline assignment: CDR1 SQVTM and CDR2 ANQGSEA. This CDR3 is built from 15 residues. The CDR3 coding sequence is TGCAGCGCCGATCTCAAGGCGGGGTTTCAAGAGACCCAGTACTTC. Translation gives CSADLKAGFQETQYF.

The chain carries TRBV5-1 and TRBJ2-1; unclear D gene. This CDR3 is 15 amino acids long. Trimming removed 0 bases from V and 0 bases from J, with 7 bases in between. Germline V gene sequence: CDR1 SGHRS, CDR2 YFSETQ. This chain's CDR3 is CASSLDGPSYNEQFF. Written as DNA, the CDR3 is TGCGCCAGCAGCTTGGACGGGCCCTCCTACAATGAGCAGTTCTTC.

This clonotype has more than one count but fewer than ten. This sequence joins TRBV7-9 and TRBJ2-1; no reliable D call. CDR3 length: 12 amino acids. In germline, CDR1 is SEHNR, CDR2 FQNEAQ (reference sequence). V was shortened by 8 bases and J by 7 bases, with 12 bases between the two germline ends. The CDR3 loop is CASAYGRNEQFF. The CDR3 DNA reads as TGTGCCAGCGCGTACGGGCGAAATGAGCAGTTCTTC.

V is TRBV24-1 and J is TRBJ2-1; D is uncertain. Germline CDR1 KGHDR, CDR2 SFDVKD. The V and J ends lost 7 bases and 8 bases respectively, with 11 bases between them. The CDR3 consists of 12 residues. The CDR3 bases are TGTGCCACCAGGGGCCATGGGGATGAGCAGTTCTTC. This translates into CATRGHGDEQFF.

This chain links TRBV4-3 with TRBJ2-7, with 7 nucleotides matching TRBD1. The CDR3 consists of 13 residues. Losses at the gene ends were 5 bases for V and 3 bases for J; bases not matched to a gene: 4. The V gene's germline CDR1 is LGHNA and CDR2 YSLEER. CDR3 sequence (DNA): TGCGCCAGCAGCTTACGACAGGGCTACGAGCAGTACTTC. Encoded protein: CASSLRQGYEQYF.

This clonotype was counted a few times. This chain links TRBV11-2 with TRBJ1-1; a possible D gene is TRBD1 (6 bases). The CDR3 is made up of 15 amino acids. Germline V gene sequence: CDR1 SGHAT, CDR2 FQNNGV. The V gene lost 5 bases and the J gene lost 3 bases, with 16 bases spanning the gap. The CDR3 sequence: CASSLSGTSHTEAFF. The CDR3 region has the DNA TGTGCCAGCAGCCTATCCGGGACATCCCACACTGAAGCTTTCTTT.

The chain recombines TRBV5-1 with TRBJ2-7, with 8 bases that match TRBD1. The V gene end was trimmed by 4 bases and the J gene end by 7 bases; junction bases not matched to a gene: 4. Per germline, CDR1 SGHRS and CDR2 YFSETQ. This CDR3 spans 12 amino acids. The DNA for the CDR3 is TGCGCCAGCAGCCGGGACAGGTGGGAGCAGTACTTC. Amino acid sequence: CASSRDRWEQYF.

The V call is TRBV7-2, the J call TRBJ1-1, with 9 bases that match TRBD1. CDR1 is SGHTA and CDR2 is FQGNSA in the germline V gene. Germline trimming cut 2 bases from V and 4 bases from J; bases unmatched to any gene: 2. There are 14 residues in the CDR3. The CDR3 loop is CASSLTTGGTEAFF. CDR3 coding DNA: TGTGCCAGCAGCTTAACGACAGGGGGCACTGAAGCTTTCTTT. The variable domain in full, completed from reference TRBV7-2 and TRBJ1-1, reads GAGVSQSPSNKVTEKGKDVELRCDPISGHTALYWYRQSLGQGLEFLIYFQGNSAPDKSGLPSDRFSAERTGGSVSTLTIQRTQQEDSAVYLCASSLTTGGTEAFFGQGTRLTVV.

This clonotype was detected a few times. The CDR3 sequence is CASSPRGRTEAFF. CDR3 nucleotides: TGTGCCAGCTCACCAAGGGGGAGGACTGAAGCTTTCTTT. This chain links TRBV18 with TRBJ1-1, with D perhaps matching TRBD1 (6 bases). Germline CDR1 and CDR2: KGHSH and LQKENI. Trimming stripped 2 bases from V and 5 bases from J, with 9 bases between. The CDR3 has 13 residues.